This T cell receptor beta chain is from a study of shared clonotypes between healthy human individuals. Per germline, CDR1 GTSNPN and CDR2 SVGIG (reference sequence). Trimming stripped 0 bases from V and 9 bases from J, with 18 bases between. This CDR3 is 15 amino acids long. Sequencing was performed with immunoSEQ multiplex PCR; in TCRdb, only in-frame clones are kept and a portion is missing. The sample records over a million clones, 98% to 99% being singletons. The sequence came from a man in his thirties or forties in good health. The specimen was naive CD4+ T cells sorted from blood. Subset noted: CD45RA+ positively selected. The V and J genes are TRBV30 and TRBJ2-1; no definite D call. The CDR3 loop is CAWSVLVGWTVEQFF. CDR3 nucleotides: TGTGCCTGGAGTGTTCTGGTGGGCTGGACGGTTGAGCAGTTCTTC.